The 29 T cell receptor beta chains presented below share a single source sample, sequenced in a study of shared clonotypes between healthy human individuals. Repertoires were generated with immunoSEQ multiplex PCR, while TCRdb's copy carries only in-frame clones and drops some. The sample consists of about 1.1 million clones, approximately 77% of them appearing once. Sequences were obtained from memory CD4+ T cells from PBMCs. The subset: CD45RA-negative fraction. Source of these receptors: a man aged 18 to 30 in good health. Some clones in this sample may be carry-over from other donors' samples.

This clone has ten or more counts. The V and J genes are TRBV6-6 and TRBJ2-3; D is undetermined. CDR3 length: 14 amino acids. CDR1 MNHNY and CDR2 SVGAGI come from the germline V gene (reference sequence). The V and J ends lost 4 bases and 6 bases respectively, with 14 bases between them. The CDR3 DNA follows: TGTGCCAGCAGTTTGGTAGCTCTCCCCGATACGCAGTATTTT. It yields the protein CASSLVALPDTQYF.

A remark on this clone: The same CDR3 arises from other DNA sequences in this sample as well. The V gene is TRBV5-1, the J gene TRBJ2-3; D may be TRBD1 (6 bases). V was pared by 2 bases and J by 1 base, with 8 bases between. The germline V gene has CDR1 SGHRS and CDR2 YFSETQ. The CDR3 contains 14 residues. The CDR3 region is CASSFSGGTDTQYF. CDR3 bases: TGCGCCAGCAGCTTTTCAGGGGGCACAGATACGCAGTATTTT.

This clone occurred a few times. This sequence joins TRBV6-6 and TRBJ1-3; D is unclear. The CDR3 covers 16 residues. Germline CDR1 MNHNY, CDR2 SVGAGI (reference sequence). Trimming pared 1 base from V and 3 bases from J, leaving 13 bases between. The chain's CDR3 is CASSYYGLLDGNTIYF. The DNA of the CDR3 is TGTGCCAGCAGTTACTATGGACTCCTAGATGGAAACACCATATATTTT.

The CDR3 reads CASIVTGAPNNEQFF. CDR3 coding DNA: TGTGCCAGCATAGTGACGGGAGCCCCTAACAATGAGCAGTTCTTC. The rearrangement joins TRBV2 to TRBJ2-1, with D perhaps matching TRBD2 (6 bases). The CDR3 has 15 amino acids. The V gene lost 7 bases and the J gene lost 5 bases, with 18 bases spanning the gap. CDR1 SNHLY and CDR2 FYNNEI come from the germline V gene.

The chain joins TRBV6-5 to TRBJ2-3; D unresolved. There are 16 residues in the CDR3. Germline V gene sequence: CDR1 MNHEY, CDR2 SVGAGI. Trimming took 4 bases from V and 0 from J, leaving 14 bases between them. The CDR3 sequence: CASSFSPILSTDTQYF. CDR3 sequence (DNA): TGTGCCAGCAGTTTTTCCCCGATTCTTAGCACAGATACGCAGTATTTT.

The V gene is TRBV5-8, the J gene TRBJ1-1, with D possibly matching TRBD1 (5 bases). The germline gives CDR1 SGHTS, CDR2 YDEGEE. Between the trimmed V and J ends, which lost 4 bases and 1 base, there was a span of 11 bases. The CDR3 totals 14 residues. This CDR3 is CASSRGAGNTEAFF. The CDR3 DNA reads as TGTGCCAGCAGCCGAGGGGCAGGGAACACTGAAGCTTTCTTT.

The chain is built from TRBV7-9 and TRBJ2-7; a weak D match, TRBD1 (5 bases). The V and J ends lost 2 bases and 7 bases respectively, with 15 bases between them. Germline CDR1 and CDR2: SEHNR and FQNEAQ (reference sequence). The CDR3 runs 14 residues. The CDR3 protein is CASSLLARAGEQYF. The CDR3 nucleotides read TGTGCCAGCAGCTTACTGGCCAGGGCTGGGGAGCAGTACTTC.

This clone was observed once. At the DNA level, this CDR3 is encoded by other sequences in the same sample as well. The V gene is TRBV30, the J gene TRBJ1-5, with D maybe TRBD1 (6 bases). This CDR3 is 13 amino acids long. V gave up 4 bases and J gave up 1 base, with 8 bases separating them. Germline lookup yields CDR1 GTSNPN and CDR2 SVGIG (reference sequence). CDR3 DNA sequence: TGTGCCTGGAACAGGGACAGCAATCAGCCCCAGCATTTT. Protein sequence: CAWNRDSNQPQHF.

The chain links TRBV19 to TRBJ1-2; 9 bases are shared with TRBD1. The CDR3 spans 15 residues. V shed 4 bases and J 4 bases; nucleotides not matched to a gene: 7. CDR1 and CDR2 (germline): LNHDA, SQIVND (reference sequence). The CDR3 loop is CASSTPTGGGYGYTF. CDR3 DNA sequence: TGTGCCAGTAGTACCCCGACAGGGGGTGGCTATGGCTACACCTTC.

This clone was recorded at least ten times. The CDR3 nucleotides are TGTGCCAGCAGCAGGGGTTCCGGCTATGGCTACACCTTC. Translating gives CASSRGSGYGYTF. J is TRBJ1-2 and V is TRBV5-6; possible D gene TRBD1, 5 bases. The CDR3 length is 13 residues. V dropped 4 bases and J dropped 4 bases, with 11 bases sitting between them. Germline V gene lookup returns CDR1 SGHDT and CDR2 YYEEEE.

V and J are TRBV7-9 and TRBJ2-1; 8 nucleotides agree with TRBD1. The CDR3 has 16 amino acids. Per the germline V gene, CDR1 is SEHNR and CDR2 is FQNEAQ (reference sequence). The J segment lost 2 bases and the V segment lost 1 base, leaving 4 bases of the junction unmatched. For the CDR3, the DNA is TGTGCCAGCAGCTTAGGACAGGGGAGCGCCTACAATGAGCAGTTCTTC. Translation gives CASSLGQGSAYNEQFF.

This clone came up a few times. The chain links TRBV4-2 to TRBJ1-4; 7 nucleotides align to TRBD1. After removal of 4 bases from V and 2 bases from J, the junction contained 4 bases not matched to a gene. CDR1 is LGHNA and CDR2 is YNFKEQ in the germline V gene. The CDR3 covers 15 residues. Here the CDR3 reads CASSPTGSTNEKLFF. The CDR3 DNA follows: TGTGCCAGCAGCCCGACAGGGTCCACTAATGAAAAACTGTTTTTT.

This rearrangement joins TRBV14 to TRBJ2-7; 7 bases agree with TRBD1. V lost 1 base to trimming and J lost 0 bases; unmatched junction nucleotides: 9. Germline CDR1 SGHDN, CDR2 FVKESK. The CDR3 is 17 amino acids. The CDR3 loop reads CASSQAIWGTDSYEQYF. Written as DNA, the CDR3 is TGTGCCAGCAGCCAAGCTATTTGGGGGACAGACTCCTACGAGCAGTACTTC.

The chain employs TRBV30 and TRBJ2-1; 7 nucleotides align to TRBD1. The CDR3 consists of 14 residues. The V and J ends lost 3 bases and 5 bases, in that order; junction bases with no gene match: 7. CDR1 and CDR2 (germline): GTSNPN, SVGIG (reference sequence). The CDR3 region has the DNA TGTGCCTGGAGAGGGCAGGGGGTCCACAATGAGCAGTTCTTC. Translating gives CAWRGQGVHNEQFF.

The chain joins TRBV7-2 to TRBJ2-5, with a weak D call TRBD1 (5 bases). The CDR3 spans 12 residues. Germline V lookup: CDR1 SGHTA, CDR2 FQGNSA. V was trimmed by 8 bases and J by 7 bases, leaving 14 bases between them. Here the CDR3 reads CASGWGRGTQYF. The CDR3 DNA reads as TGTGCCAGCGGCTGGGGCCGTGGGACCCAGTACTTC.

This chain uses TRBV7-6 with TRBJ1-4, with D maybe TRBD1 (6 bases). From germline, CDR1 is SGHVS and CDR2 FNYEAQ. V was cut by 1 base and J by 5 bases, with 17 bases left in between. This CDR3 is built from 17 residues. CDR3 region: CASSLDGTPAGNEKLFF. The CDR3 nucleotides read TGTGCCAGCAGCTTAGACGGGACACCCGCGGGAAATGAAAAACTGTTTTTT.

The J gene is TRBJ2-7, the V gene TRBV2; perhaps TRBD2 as D (6 bases). The germline CDR1 and CDR2 sequences are SNHLY and FYNNEI. The V and J ends lost 5 bases and 3 bases respectively, with 14 bases between them. The CDR3 covers 14 residues. The CDR3 DNA is TGTGCCAGCAGTACGTACGGGACTCTCTACGAGCAGTACTTC. Protein: CASSTYGTLYEQYF.

This clone was detected only a few times. This could be a read error, since a much larger clone is one nucleotide away. The chain carries TRBV6-5 and TRBJ2-7, with 7 bases fitting TRBD1. The germline gives CDR1 MNHEY, CDR2 SVGAGI. The CDR3 length is 13 residues. V lost 6 bases to trimming and J lost 0 bases; unmatched junction nucleotides: 2. CDR3 region: CASSRQGSYEQYF. The DNA for the CDR3 is TGTGCCAGCAGCCGACAGGGCTCCTACGAGCAGTACTTC.

This clone was detected only a few times. This chain connects TRBV28 to TRBJ2-7, with D maybe TRBD2 (7 bases). Germline CDR1 MDHEN, CDR2 SYDVKM. The CDR3 sequence is 14 residues long. The V and J ends lost 8 bases and 0 bases respectively, with 14 bases between them. The CDR3 loop reads CASGGARSSYEQYF. For the CDR3, the DNA is TGTGCCAGCGGGGGGGCAAGGAGCTCCTACGAGCAGTACTTC.

The genes are TRBV28 and TRBJ2-7; the D call may be TRBD1 or TRBD2 (6 bases each). CDR1 is MDHEN and CDR2 is SYDVKM in the germline V gene. Trimming stripped 7 bases from V and 1 base from J, with 14 bases between. The CDR3 totals 14 residues. CDR3 nucleotide sequence: TGTGCCAGCAACCCAACAGGGACTTCCTACGAGCAGTACTTC. Amino acid sequence: CASNPTGTSYEQYF.

The rearrangement links TRBV7-6 to TRBJ1-2, with D hard to call. The CDR3 sequence is 13 residues long. The V end lost 5 bases, the J end lost 7 bases, and 14 bases lay between the germline ends. Germline CDR1 reads SGHVS; CDR2 reads FNYEAQ. The CDR3 reads CASSHLQDSGYTF. CDR3 in DNA: TGTGCCAGCAGCCACCTGCAGGACTCTGGCTACACCTTC. The full variable domain, rest sourced from reference TRBV7-6 and TRBJ1-2, is GAGVSQSPRYKVTKRGQDVALRCDPISGHVSLYWYRQALGQGPEFLTYFNYEAQQDKSGLPNDRFSAERPEGSISTLTIQRTEQRDSAMYRCASSHLQDSGYTFGSGTRLTVV.

V gene TRBV5-1 combines with J gene TRBJ2-5; D tentatively reads TRBD1 or TRBD2 (5 bases each). This CDR3 contains 14 residues. Trimming removed 4 bases at V and 1 base at J, with 11 bases between. Germline lookup yields CDR1 SGHRS and CDR2 YFSETQ. This CDR3 reads CASSQGTAQETQYF. CDR3 nucleotides: TGCGCCAGCAGCCAAGGGACGGCCCAAGAGACCCAGTACTTC.

This clone was counted between two and nine times. The chain combines TRBV5-1 with TRBJ2-7; TRBD1 might be the D (6 bases). V was pared by 2 bases and J by 0 bases, with 15 bases between. Germline V gene sequence: CDR1 SGHRS, CDR2 YFSETQ. CDR3 length equals 16 residues. The CDR3 region is CASSLQGGIGSYEQYF. The DNA for the CDR3 is TGCGCCAGCAGCTTACAGGGTGGGATAGGCTCCTACGAGCAGTACTTC.

This chain connects TRBV14 to TRBJ2-3; 10 bases line up with TRBD2. The CDR3 spans 13 residues. Germline values: CDR1 SGHDN, CDR2 FVKESK. V lost 9 bases, J lost 8 bases, and 8 bases stayed unmatched. CDR3 DNA sequence: TGTGCCAGGAGCGGGAGGGACCACGGTACGCAGTATTTT. It is translated as CARSGRDHGTQYF.

A note on this clone: The sample contains more than one DNA sequence encoding this CDR3. The chain has TRBV5-1 and TRBJ1-4; D possibly corresponds to TRBD1 (5 bases). The V gene's germline CDR1 is SGHRS and CDR2 YFSETQ. CDR3 length: 13 amino acids. V was cut by 4 bases and J by 5 bases, with 9 bases left in between. The DNA for the CDR3 is TGCGCCAGCAGCCCGGGACCCAATGAAAAACTGTTTTTT. Translation: CASSPGPNEKLFF. The variable domain in full, completed from reference TRBV5-1 and TRBJ1-4, reads KAGVTQTPRYLIKTRGQQVTLSCSPISGHRSVSWYQQTPGQGLQFLFEYFSETQRNKGNFPGRFSGRQFSNSRSEMNVSTLELGDSALYLCASSPGPNEKLFFGSGTQLSVL.

This clone was recorded many times. Other DNA sequences in this specimen translate into the identical CDR3. The chain carries TRBV29-1 and TRBJ1-1; TRBD1 is a possible D gene (6 bases). Looked up from germline, CDR1 is SQVTM and CDR2 is ANQGSEA. Trimming took 7 bases from V and 0 from J, leaving 18 bases between them. The CDR3 consists of 15 residues. The CDR3 sequence is CSGGGGWGMNTEAFF. Here the CDR3 DNA reads TGCAGCGGTGGGGGCGGGTGGGGAATGAACACTGAAGCTTTCTTT.

The chain combines TRBV6-6 with TRBJ1-2, with 7 bases lining up with TRBD1. The J segment lost 4 bases and the V segment lost 5 bases, leaving 7 bases of the junction unmatched. Germline assignment: CDR1 MNHNY and CDR2 SVGAGI (reference sequence). CDR3 length: 14 residues. CDR3 residues: CASSTHDRAYGYTF. In nucleotides, the CDR3 is TGTGCCAGCAGTACCCACGACAGGGCCTATGGCTACACCTTC.

This clone has ten or more counts. V gene TRBV9 combines with J gene TRBJ2-3; TRBD2 matches at 9 bases. The CDR3 has 15 amino acids. Germline V gene lookup returns CDR1 SGDLS and CDR2 YYNGEE. After removal of 5 bases from V and 4 bases from J, the junction contained 8 bases not matched to a gene. In DNA form, the CDR3 reads TGTGCCAGCAGTGCGGCGGGAGGGCAGGCAGATACGCAGTATTTT. Protein sequence: CASSAAGGQADTQYF.

The rearrangement uses TRBV29-1 and TRBJ1-5, with D hard to call. This CDR3 spans 14 amino acids. CDR1 and CDR2 from the germline V gene are SQVTM and ANQGSEA. V was clipped by 6 bases and J by 2 bases, with 14 bases between them. The CDR3 sequence: CSVQRGSGNQPQHF. In DNA, the CDR3 is TGCAGCGTCCAACGGGGTTCGGGCAATCAGCCCCAGCATTTT.